This T cell receptor (beta chain) was identified in a study of Tregs in tolerant kidney transplant recipients. This CDR3 region has 15 residues. The germline gives CDR1 SGHDN, CDR2 FVKESK. Trimming shortened V by 4 bases and J by 3 bases, and 15 bases separated the two germline ends. CD4+CD25+CD127- Tregs, CD4+CD25- non-Tregs, CD4 and CD8 cells were sorted. Measured with immunoSEQ multiplex PCR; TCRdb has only the in-frame clones, and not every one. The repertoire holds approximately 260,000 clones, with 65% to 85% as singletons. The chain employs TRBV14 and TRBJ2-5, with D perhaps TRBD1 or TRBD2 (6 bases each). The sample taken for sequencing was CD4+ T cells from blood. This sequence was found in a human donor in good health. This chain's CDR3 is CASSPTRGREETQYF. The CDR3 nucleotides are TGTGCCAGCAGCCCCACACGGGGGCGAGAAGAGACCCAGTACTTC.